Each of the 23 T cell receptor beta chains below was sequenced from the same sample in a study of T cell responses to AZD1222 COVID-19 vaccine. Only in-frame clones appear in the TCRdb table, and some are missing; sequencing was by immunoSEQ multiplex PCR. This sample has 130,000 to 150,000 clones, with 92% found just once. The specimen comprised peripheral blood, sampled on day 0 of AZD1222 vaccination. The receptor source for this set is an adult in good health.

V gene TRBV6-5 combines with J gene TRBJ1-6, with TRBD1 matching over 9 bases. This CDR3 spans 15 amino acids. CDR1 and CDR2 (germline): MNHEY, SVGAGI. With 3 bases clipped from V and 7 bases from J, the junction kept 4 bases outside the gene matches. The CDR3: CASSYEDRGNSPLHF. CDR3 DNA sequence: TGTGCCAGCAGTTATGAGGACAGGGGCAATTCACCCCTCCACTTT.

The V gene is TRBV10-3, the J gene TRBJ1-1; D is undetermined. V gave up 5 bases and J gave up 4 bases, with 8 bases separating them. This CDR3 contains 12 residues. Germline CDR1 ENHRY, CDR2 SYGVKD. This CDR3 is CAISKLGTEAFF. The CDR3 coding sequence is TGTGCCATCAGTAAACTGGGCACTGAAGCTTTCTTT.

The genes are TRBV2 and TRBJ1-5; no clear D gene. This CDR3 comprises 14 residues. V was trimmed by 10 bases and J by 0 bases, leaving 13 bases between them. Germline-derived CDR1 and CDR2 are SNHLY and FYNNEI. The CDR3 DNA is TGTGCCACCAAGGGTGGCCTTAGCAATCAGCCCCAGCATTTT. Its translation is CATKGGLSNQPQHF.

The CDR3 region has the DNA TGTGCCAGCAGCCACCCGAGGGGGAGGCTTTTAGGAGAGACCCAGTACTTC. This gives the protein CASSHPRGRLLGETQYF. The V call is TRBV3-1 (or the pseudogene TRBV3-2), the J call TRBJ2-5; tentatively, D is TRBD1 or TRBD2 (6 bases each). The CDR3 is made up of 17 amino acids. CDR1 LGHDT and CDR2 YNNKEL come from the germline V gene (reference sequence). V lost 3 bases and J 4 bases, leaving 21 bases between the germline ends.

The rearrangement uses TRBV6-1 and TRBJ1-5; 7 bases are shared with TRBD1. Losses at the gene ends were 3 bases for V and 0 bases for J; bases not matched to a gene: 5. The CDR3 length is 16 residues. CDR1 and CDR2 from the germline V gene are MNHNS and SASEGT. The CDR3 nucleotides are TGTGCCAGCAGTGACGGGACAGCTTATAGCAATCAGCCCCAGCATTTT. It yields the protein CASSDGTAYSNQPQHF.

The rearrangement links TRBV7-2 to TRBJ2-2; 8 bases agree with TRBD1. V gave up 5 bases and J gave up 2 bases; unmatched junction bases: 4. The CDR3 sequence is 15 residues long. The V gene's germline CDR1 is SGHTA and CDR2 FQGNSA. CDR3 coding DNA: TGTGCCAGCAGCCAGGGACAGGTCAACACCGGGGAGCTGTTTTTT. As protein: CASSQGQVNTGELFF.

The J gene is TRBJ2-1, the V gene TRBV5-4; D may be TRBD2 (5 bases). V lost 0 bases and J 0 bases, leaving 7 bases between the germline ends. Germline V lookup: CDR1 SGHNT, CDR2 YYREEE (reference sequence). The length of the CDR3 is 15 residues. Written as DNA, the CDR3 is TGTGCCAGCAGCTTGGCGGGAAGCTCCTACAATGAGCAGTTCTTC. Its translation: CASSLAGSSYNEQFF.

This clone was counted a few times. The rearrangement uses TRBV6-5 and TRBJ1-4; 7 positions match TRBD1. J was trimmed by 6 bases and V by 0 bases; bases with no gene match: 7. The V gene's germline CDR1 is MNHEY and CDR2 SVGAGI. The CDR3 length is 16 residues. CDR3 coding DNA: TGTGCCAGCAGTTACTCAGGAGGACAGGCATATGAAAAACTGTTTTTT. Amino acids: CASSYSGGQAYEKLFF.

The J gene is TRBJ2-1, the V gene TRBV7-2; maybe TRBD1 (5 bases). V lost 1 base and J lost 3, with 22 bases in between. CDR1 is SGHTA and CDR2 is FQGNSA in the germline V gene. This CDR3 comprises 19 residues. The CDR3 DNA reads TGTGCCAGCAGCTTAGTTGCTAACGGACAACTCTCCTTCTACAATGAGCAGTTCTTC. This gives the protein CASSLVANGQLSFYNEQFF.

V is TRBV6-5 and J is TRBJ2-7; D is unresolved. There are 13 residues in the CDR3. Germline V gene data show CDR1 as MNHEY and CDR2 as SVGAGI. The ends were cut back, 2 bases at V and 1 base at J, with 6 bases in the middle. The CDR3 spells CASSYGISYEQYF. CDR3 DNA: TGTGCCAGCAGTTACGGCATTTCCTACGAGCAGTACTTC.

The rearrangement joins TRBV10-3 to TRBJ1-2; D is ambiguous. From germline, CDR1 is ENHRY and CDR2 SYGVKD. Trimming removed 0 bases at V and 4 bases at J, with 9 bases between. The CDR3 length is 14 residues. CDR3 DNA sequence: TGTGCCATCAGTGAGTCTCCCCAGCTCTATGGCTACACCTTC. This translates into CAISESPQLYGYTF.

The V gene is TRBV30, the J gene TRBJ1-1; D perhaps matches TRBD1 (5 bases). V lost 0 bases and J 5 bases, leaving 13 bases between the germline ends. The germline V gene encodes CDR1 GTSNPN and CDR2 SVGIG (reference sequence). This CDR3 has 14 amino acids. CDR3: CAWSVQGVGTEAFF. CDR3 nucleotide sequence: TGTGCCTGGAGTGTACAAGGGGTGGGGACTGAAGCTTTCTTT.

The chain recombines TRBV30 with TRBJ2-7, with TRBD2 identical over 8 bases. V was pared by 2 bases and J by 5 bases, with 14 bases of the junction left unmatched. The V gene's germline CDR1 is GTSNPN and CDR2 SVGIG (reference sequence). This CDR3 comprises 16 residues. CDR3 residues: CAWSTSLAGLRDEQYF. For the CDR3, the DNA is TGTGCCTGGAGTACTTCTTTAGCGGGGTTAAGGGACGAGCAGTACTTC.

In DNA, the CDR3 is TGTGCCAGCAGCTCTACCGGGGGGCGGAACACTGAAGCTTTCTTT. This sequence encodes CASSSTGGRNTEAFF. The chain joins TRBV7-3 to TRBJ1-1, with D possibly matching TRBD1 (6 bases). The CDR3 has 15 residues. The V end was cut by 4 bases, the J end by 1 base, with 13 bases between. Germline values: CDR1 SGHTA, CDR2 FQGTGA.

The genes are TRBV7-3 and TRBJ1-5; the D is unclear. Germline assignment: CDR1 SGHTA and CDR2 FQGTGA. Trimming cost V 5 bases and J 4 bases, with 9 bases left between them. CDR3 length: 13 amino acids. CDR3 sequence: CASSTDGNQPQHF. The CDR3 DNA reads TGTGCCAGCAGCACCGACGGAAATCAGCCCCAGCATTTT.

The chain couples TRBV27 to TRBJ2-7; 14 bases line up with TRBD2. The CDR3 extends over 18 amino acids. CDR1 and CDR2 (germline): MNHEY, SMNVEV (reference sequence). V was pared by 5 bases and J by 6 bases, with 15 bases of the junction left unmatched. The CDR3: CASSPGSGLAGVYGEQYF. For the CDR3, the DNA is TGTGCCAGCAGTCCTGGATCGGGACTAGCGGGAGTATATGGCGAGCAGTACTTC.

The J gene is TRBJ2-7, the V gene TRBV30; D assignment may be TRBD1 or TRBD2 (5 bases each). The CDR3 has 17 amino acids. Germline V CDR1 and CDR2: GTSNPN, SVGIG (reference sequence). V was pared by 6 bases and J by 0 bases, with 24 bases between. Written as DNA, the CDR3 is TGTGCCTGCGACGTCGTGAGGGGATGGGATGGCTCCTACGAGCAGTACTTC. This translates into CACDVVRGWDGSYEQYF.

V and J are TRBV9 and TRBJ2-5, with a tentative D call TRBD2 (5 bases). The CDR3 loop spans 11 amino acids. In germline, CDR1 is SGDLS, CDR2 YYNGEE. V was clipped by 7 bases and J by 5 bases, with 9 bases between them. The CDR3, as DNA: TGTGCCAGCTCGCGAGGGGAGACCCAGTACTTC. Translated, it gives CASSRGETQYF.

CDR3 coding DNA: TGTGCCAGCAGCAGGGTAGTCTCTGGAAACACCATATATTTT. It encodes CASSRVVSGNTIYF. V is TRBV7-2 and J is TRBJ1-3; no firm D call. In germline, CDR1 is SGHTA, CDR2 FQGNSA. The V and J ends lost 5 bases and 0 bases respectively, with 8 bases between them. The CDR3 is made up of 14 amino acids.

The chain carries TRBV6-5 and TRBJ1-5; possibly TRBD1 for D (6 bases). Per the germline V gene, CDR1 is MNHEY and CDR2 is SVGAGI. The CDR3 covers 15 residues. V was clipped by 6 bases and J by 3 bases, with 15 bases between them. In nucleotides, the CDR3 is TGTGCCAGCAGATACAAGGGGGGAGACAATCAGCCCCAGCATTTT. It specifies CASRYKGGDNQPQHF.

The DNA for the CDR3 is TGTGCCAGCAGAGGGTTCGTCTCTGGAAACACCATATATTTT. Its protein is CASRGFVSGNTIYF. The chain employs TRBV6-5 and TRBJ1-3; D gene ambiguous. Germline-derived CDR1 and CDR2 are MNHEY and SVGAGI. The V gene lost 6 bases and the J gene lost 0 bases, with 9 bases spanning the gap. This CDR3 has 14 amino acids.

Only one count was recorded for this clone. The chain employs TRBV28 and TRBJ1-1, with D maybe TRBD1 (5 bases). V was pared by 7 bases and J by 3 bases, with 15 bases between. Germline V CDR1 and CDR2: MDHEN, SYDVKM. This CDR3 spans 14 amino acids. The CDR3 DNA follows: TGTGCCAGCACCCAGACAGCACGGGACACTGAAGCTTTCTTT. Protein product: CASTQTARDTEAFF. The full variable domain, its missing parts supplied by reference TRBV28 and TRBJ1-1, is DVKVTQSSRYLVKRTGEKVFLECVQDMDHENMFWYRQDPGLGLRLIYFSYDVKMKEKGDIPEGYSVSREKKERFSLILESASTNQTSMYLCASTQTARDTEAFFGQGTRLTVV.

The CDR3: CASSPGQGKTRPIYF. In DNA, the CDR3 is TGTGCCAGCAGCCCCGGACAGGGAAAAACTCGACCCATATATTTT. This chain uses TRBV7-2 with TRBJ1-3; 8 bases map to TRBD1. The germline V gene has CDR1 SGHTA and CDR2 FQGNSA. V lost 5 bases, J lost 11 bases, and 14 bases stayed unmatched. CDR3 length equals 15 residues. The full variable domain, completed using reference TRBV7-2 and TRBJ1-3, is GAGVSQSPSNKVTEKGKDVELRCDPISGHTALYWYRQSLGQGLEFLIYFQGNSAPDKSGLPSDRFSAERTGGSVSTLTIQRTQQEDSAVYLCASSPGQGKTRPIYFGEGSWLTVV.